What follows are 32 T cell receptor beta chains derived from one specimen sequenced in a study of T cells in Graves' hyperthyroidism and ophthalmopathy (dated by TCRdb to between 2018 and 2021). The library came from multiplex PCR. Instrument used: Illumina HiSeq 2000. Amplification of TCR beta CDR3 regions was carried out from RNA transcripts. For the first round of RT-PCR on the TCR CDR3, the HTBI primer set was used together with the Qiagen OneStep RT-PCR kit. TCRdb applied fastp at Q25 and MiXCR to the public reads, then kept only in-frame beta chains. Every distinct CDR3 protein forms one entry, paired with its most common genes and DNA. This sample has around 690,000 distinct CDR3 sequences in its table, and roughly a sixth of those were observed once. The ten largest make up about 14% of the sample. The source material was blood. Receptors were obtained from a man aged 50 or older with Graves' hyperthyroidism.

This clonotype came up a few times. This chain links TRBV5-1 with TRBJ2-7, with D possibly being TRBD1 (6 bases). Trimming cost V 3 bases and J 6 bases, with 22 bases left between them. The CDR3 covers 16 residues. Germline V gene sequence: CDR1 SGHRS, CDR2 YFSETQ. Here the CDR3 DNA reads TGCGCCAGCAGCTCAGGACAGATCCTTGCTAGTGCCGAGCAGTACTTC. This sequence encodes CASSSGQILASAEQYF.

The gene calls are TRBV5-6 and TRBJ2-2; TRBD1 matches 9 bases. The germline V gene encodes CDR1 SGHDT and CDR2 YYEEEE. CDR3 length: 16 amino acids. The V gene end was trimmed by 2 bases and the J gene end by 6 bases; junction bases not matched to a gene: 8. CDR3 sequence reads: CASSFFGTGMSGELFF. DNA of the CDR3: TGTGCCAGCAGCTTCTTCGGGACAGGGATGTCCGGGGAGCTGTTTTTT. The variable domain in full, completed from reference TRBV5-6 and TRBJ2-2, reads DAGVTQSPTHLIKTRGQQVTLRCSPKSGHDTVSWYQQALGQGPQFIFQYYEEEERQRGNFPDRFSGHQFPNYSSELNVNALLLGDSALYLCASSFFGTGMSGELFFGEGSRLTVL.

This clonotype was observed at least ten times. The J gene is TRBJ2-1, the V gene TRBV6-5; maybe TRBD1 (6 bases). V lost 0 bases and J lost 6, with 15 bases in between. Germline CDR1 and CDR2: MNHEY and SVGAGI. The CDR3 runs to 16 residues. DNA for the CDR3: TGTGCCAGCAGTTACTCCAGGGGTATAGTTGGCAATGAGCAGTTCTTC. Protein: CASSYSRGIVGNEQFF.

This clonotype showed up many times. The chain links TRBV28 to TRBJ1-2; D call uncertain. The CDR3 has 12 residues. Trimming stripped 6 bases from V and 3 bases from J, with 8 bases between. Germline CDR1 and CDR2: MDHEN and SYDVKM. CDR3: CASSPRDYGYTF. The CDR3 coding sequence is TGTGCCAGCAGCCCCCGGGACTATGGCTACACCTTC.

The rearrangement links TRBV3-1 to TRBJ2-5, with 8 bases fitting TRBD1. CDR3 length equals 15 residues. Germline trimming cut 0 bases from V and 4 bases from J; bases unmatched to any gene: 4. Germline loops: CDR1 LGHDT, CDR2 YNNKEL (reference sequence). CDR3 nucleotides: TGTGCCAGCAGCCAAGAGGACAGGGCAGGAGAGACCCAGTACTTC. Translation: CASSQEDRAGETQYF.

There are many counts of this clonotype. This chain links TRBV30 with TRBJ1-2; TRBD1 might be the D (5 bases). CDR3 length: 11 amino acids. CDR1 and CDR2 from the germline V gene are GTSNPN and SVGIG (reference sequence). Trimming took off 2 bases at V and 8 bases at J, with 9 bases between the two ends. CDR3 DNA sequence: TGTGCCTGGAGTCTCCGGGGGGGCTACACCTTC. Translating it yields CAWSLRGGYTF. Drawing the rest from reference TRBV30 and TRBJ1-2, the complete variable domain is SQTIHQWPATLVQPVGSPLSLECTVEGTSNPNLYWYRQAAGRGLQLLFYSVGIGQISSEVPQNLSASRPQDRQFILSSKKLLLSDSGFYLCAWSLRGGYTFGSGTRLTVV.

This sequence joins TRBV10-2 and TRBJ1-1; 7 bases line up with TRBD1. V dropped 7 bases and J dropped 8; count of bases not matched to a gene: 7. The CDR3 is made up of 12 amino acids. Germline V gene lookup returns CDR1 WSHSY and CDR2 SAAADI. The CDR3 loop is CASTEGGLEAFF. In nucleotides, the CDR3 is TGCGCCAGCACCGAAGGGGGCTTGGAAGCTTTCTTT.

The sample holds many counts of this clonotype. V and J are TRBV30 and TRBJ1-2; no firm D call. There are 12 residues in the CDR3. The V end lost 5 bases, the J end lost 5 bases, and 12 bases lay between the germline ends. CDR1 is GTSNPN and CDR2 is SVGIG in the germline V gene (reference sequence). The CDR3 region has the DNA TGTGCCTGGTGTATCCCCGGATATGGCTACACCTTC. As protein: CAWCIPGYGYTF.

In its sample, this clonotype was seen a few times. This CDR3 reads CASSLRPSRTSGNTGELFF. Written as DNA, the CDR3 is TGTGCCAGCAGCCTCAGACCAAGTAGGACTAGCGGTAACACCGGGGAGCTGTTTTTT. V gene TRBV7-3 combines with J gene TRBJ2-2; TRBD2 matches at 10 bases. CDR3 length: 19 amino acids. Looked up from germline, CDR1 is SGHTA and CDR2 is FQGTGA. With V trimmed by 5 bases and J by 2 bases, 14 bases remained unmatched.

This clonotype showed up many times. The V and J genes are TRBV6-1 and TRBJ1-2; D is unclear. Germline V CDR1 and CDR2: MNHNS, SASEGT. V was pared by 2 bases and J by 4 bases, with 11 bases between. The CDR3 is 14 amino acids. For the CDR3, the DNA is TGTGCCAGCAGTGAAAGTGGTGTGCTCTATGGCTACACCTTC. It specifies CASSESGVLYGYTF.

The sample holds many counts of this clonotype. The chain recombines TRBV25-1 with TRBJ2-3; unclear D gene. The CDR3 has 16 amino acids. Germline CDR1 MGHDK, CDR2 SYGVNS. The V and J ends lost 8 bases and 3 bases respectively, with 21 bases between them. CDR3 amino acids: CASAGLVGINTDTQYF. In DNA, the CDR3 is TGTGCCAGCGCCGGCCTCGTCGGTATTAATACAGATACGCAGTATTTT.

This clonotype was counted many times. One end of the junction fails to match germline, which may point to a read error. The V call is TRBV4-1, the J call TRBJ2-5; 7 bases agree with TRBD1. In germline, CDR1 is MGHRA, CDR2 YSYEKL. CDR3 length equals 13 residues. The CDR3 spells CASSPTGKETQYF. DNA of the CDR3: TGTGCCAGCAGCCCGACAGGGAAAGAGACCCAGTACTTC.

This clonotype was observed at least ten times. The chain links TRBV6-1 to TRBJ2-7, with 13 bases that match TRBD2. J lost 4 bases, V lost 6 bases, and 3 bases had no gene match. Per germline, CDR1 MNHNS and CDR2 SASEGT. The CDR3 totals 14 residues. CDR3 nucleotide sequence: TGTGCCAGCAGGGGGACTAGCGGGACATACGAGCAGTACTTC. It specifies CASRGTSGTYEQYF.

The genes are TRBV4-2 and TRBJ2-1, with 7 bases lining up with TRBD2. Germline CDR1 and CDR2: LGHNA and YNFKEQ. Trimming cost V 0 bases and J 6 bases; bases outside gene matches: 11. The length of the CDR3 is 17 residues. DNA for the CDR3: TGTGCCAGCAGCCAAGAAATCCGGGGGGATCGGATCAATGAGCAGTTCTTC. As protein: CASSQEIRGDRINEQFF.

The chain joins TRBV28 to TRBJ1-2, with a weak D call TRBD1 (5 bases). V lost 5 bases to trimming and J lost 7 bases, with 14 bases between them. The V gene's germline CDR1 is MDHEN and CDR2 SYDVKM. This CDR3 region has 13 residues. The chain's CDR3 is CASSPDRSAGYTF. In DNA, the CDR3 is TGTGCCAGCAGTCCCGACAGATCGGCTGGCTACACCTTC.

This sequence joins TRBV20-1 and TRBJ2-3, with D possibly being TRBD2 (6 bases). The CDR3 is 13 amino acids. Germline-derived CDR1 and CDR2 are DFQATT and SNEGSKA (reference sequence). V was pared by 6 bases and J by 2 bases, with 12 bases between. The CDR3 sequence: CSASGSNTDTQYF. The CDR3 nucleotides read TGCAGTGCCAGCGGGTCTAACACAGATACGCAGTATTTT.

This clonotype has at least ten counts. J is TRBJ1-1 and V is TRBV6-2 or TRBV6-3, with a tentative D call TRBD1 (6 bases). V lost 5 bases to trimming and J lost 5 bases, with 9 bases between them. Per germline, CDR1 MNHEY and CDR2 SVGEGT. The CDR3 spans 12 residues. The CDR3 sequence: CASSPGVTEAFF. In DNA, the CDR3 is TGTGCCAGCAGTCCAGGGGTTACTGAAGCTTTCTTT.

This clonotype appeared many times. The chain is built from TRBV19 and TRBJ2-7; D might be TRBD1 (6 bases). In germline, CDR1 is LNHDA, CDR2 SQIVND (reference sequence). The CDR3 runs 14 residues. Trimming removed 6 bases at V and 0 bases at J, with 12 bases between. CDR3 loop: CASSKDSSSYEQYF. CDR3 nucleotides: TGTGCCAGTAGCAAGGACAGCAGCTCCTACGAGCAGTACTTC.

This clonotype was counted at least ten times. This chain connects TRBV27 to TRBJ1-1, with D possibly matching TRBD1 (5 bases). V was pared by 1 base and J by 2 bases, with 8 bases between. Per the germline V gene, CDR1 is MNHEY and CDR2 is SMNVEV (reference sequence). CDR3 length: 14 residues. CDR3 sequence reads: CASSLFQGNTEAFF. The CDR3 nucleotides are TGTGCCAGCAGTTTATTCCAGGGAAACACTGAAGCTTTCTTT.

In regard to this clonotype: With a much larger clone just one base away, this may be a read error. The rearrangement joins TRBV28 to TRBJ1-2; no firm D call. The CDR3 consists of 13 residues. Trimming pared 3 bases from V and 7 bases from J, leaving 12 bases between. The germline CDR1 and CDR2 sequences are MDHEN and SYDVKM. This CDR3 is CASSFPQSGGYTF. CDR3 nucleotide sequence: TGTGCCAGCAGTTTTCCCCAGAGCGGTGGCTACACCTTC.

This chain connects TRBV29-1 to TRBJ1-5; 7 bases match TRBD1. Per germline, CDR1 SQVTM and CDR2 ANQGSEA. With 4 bases clipped from V and 6 bases from J, the junction kept 6 bases outside the gene matches. CDR3 length: 13 residues. DNA of the CDR3: TGCAGCGTTGGACAGGGAGCCGGTCAGCCCCAGCATTTT. This translates into CSVGQGAGQPQHF.

This clonotype has just a few counts. The chain couples TRBV18 to TRBJ1-1, with D possibly TRBD1 on 5 matching bases. The CDR3 is 13 residues long. Trimming removed 8 bases at V and 1 base at J, with 11 bases between. Germline V CDR1 and CDR2: KGHSH, LQKENI. CDR3 sequence: CASGEGTNTEAFF. The CDR3 bases are TGTGCCAGCGGCGAGGGGACGAACACTGAAGCTTTCTTT.

About this clonotype: Being one base from a much bigger clone, this may be a read error. CDR3 region: CASSRDSIDNEQFF. The CDR3 nucleotides are TGTGCCAGCAGTCGGGACAGCATCGATAATGAGCAGTTCTTC. The chain employs TRBV2 and TRBJ2-1; 7 nucleotides match TRBD1. Trimming at V came to 5 bases and at J to 7 bases, leaving 8 bases not matched to a gene. The CDR3 length is 14 residues. Germline V lookup: CDR1 SNHLY, CDR2 FYNNEI.

The V and J genes are TRBV5-6 and TRBJ1-4; D not certain. V lost 0 bases to trimming and J lost 10 bases, with 19 bases between them. Per the germline V gene, CDR1 is SGHDT and CDR2 is YYEEEE. There are 16 residues in the CDR3. CDR3 amino acids: CASSLGAGGGRGKLFF. CDR3 in DNA: TGTGCCAGCAGCTTGGGGGCGGGAGGTGGACGAGGAAAACTGTTTTTT.

This clonotype was seen repeatedly, ten times or more. The rearrangement links TRBV18 to TRBJ2-7, with D unresolved. Trimming took off 0 bases at V and 4 bases at J, with 10 bases between the two ends. CDR3 length: 14 residues. The germline V gene has CDR1 KGHSH and CDR2 LQKENI. The CDR3: CASSPPLQFYEQYF. The CDR3 DNA reads as TGTGCCAGCTCACCACCTCTCCAGTTTTACGAGCAGTACTTC.

Many counts were recorded for this clonotype. The rearrangement links TRBV28 to TRBJ1-3, with a possible D match to TRBD1 (5 bases). Germline V CDR1 and CDR2: MDHEN, SYDVKM. V lost 7 bases to trimming and J lost 0 bases, with 10 bases between them. The CDR3 is 14 residues long. The CDR3 spells CASTDRRSGNTIYF. The DNA of the CDR3 is TGTGCCAGCACTGACAGACGCTCTGGAAACACCATATATTTT.

This clonotype was counted between two and nine times. The chain recombines TRBV6-1 with TRBJ2-1, with D tentatively TRBD2 (5 bases). Trimming shortened V by 6 bases and J by 6 bases, and 12 bases separated the two germline ends. Germline lookup yields CDR1 MNHNS and CDR2 SASEGT. This CDR3 has 13 amino acids. The DNA for the CDR3 is TGTGCCAGCAGATCGGAGCGGAGCAATGAGCAGTTCTTC. This sequence encodes CASRSERSNEQFF.

This clonotype has a count of ten or more. The chain is built from TRBV2 and TRBJ1-1; D unresolved. Deletions cut 5 bases from V and 1 base from J, with 8 bases between. From germline, CDR1 is SNHLY and CDR2 FYNNEI. This CDR3 has 13 residues. In nucleotides, the CDR3 is TGTGCCAGCAGTTTTGACAAGAACACTGAAGCTTTCTTT. Amino acids: CASSFDKNTEAFF.

This clonotype came up a few times. CDR3 sequence (DNA): TGTGCCAGCAGCCAAGGGGCGGGAGGGCCTAAGTTCTTC. Its protein is CASSQGAGGPKFF. This rearrangement joins TRBV3-1 to TRBJ2-1; 9 positions match TRBD2. Trimming cost V 1 base and J 14 bases; bases outside gene matches: 6. The CDR3 runs to 13 residues. Germline V lookup: CDR1 LGHDT, CDR2 YNNKEL (reference sequence).

This clonotype has just a few counts. V gene TRBV19 combines with J gene TRBJ2-3, with 7 positions matching TRBD1. Per germline, CDR1 LNHDA and CDR2 SQIVND (reference sequence). This CDR3 has 15 residues. V lost 0 bases, J lost 6 bases, and 6 bases stayed unmatched. The CDR3 protein is CASSIEGTASDTQYF. Written as DNA, the CDR3 is TGTGCCAGTAGTATAGAGGGGACAGCCTCGGATACGCAGTATTTT.

The chain uses TRBV5-1 and TRBJ1-1, with D unresolved. Per the germline V gene, CDR1 is SGHRS and CDR2 is YFSETQ. CDR3 length equals 12 residues. Trimming took off 0 bases at V and 10 bases at J, with 10 bases between the two ends. DNA for the CDR3: TGCGCCAGCAGCTTGGAATCGACGGCAGCTTTCTTT. This sequence encodes CASSLESTAAFF.

This clonotype was recorded a few times. The chain is built from TRBV28 and TRBJ1-5; D may be TRBD1 (6 bases). Germline values: CDR1 MDHEN, CDR2 SYDVKM. Trimming cost V 4 bases and J 4 bases, with 20 bases left between them. This CDR3 is built from 17 residues. Here the CDR3 reads CASSSPDRTKGNQPQHF. For the CDR3, the DNA is TGTGCCAGCAGTTCTCCCGACAGGACCAAAGGGAATCAGCCCCAGCATTTT.